These 8 T cell receptor beta chains originate from one sample sequenced in a study of CD8 T cells in Susac syndrome. A quantity of 0.5 to 1 ug RNA underwent reverse transcription using random hexamers. In TCRdb, the immunoSEQ multiplex PCR reads were re-called with MiXCR into one record per CDR3 protein. The table includes fewer than 250,000 distinct CDR3 sequences, about 94% detected once. The sample was CD4+ T cells from PBMCs. The receptor source for this set is a human donor in good health.

V is TRBV7-7 and J is TRBJ2-2, with D perhaps assigned TRBD1 or TRBD2 (6 bases each). Germline loops: CDR1 SSHAT, CDR2 FNYEAQ (reference sequence). The CDR3 is 14 residues long. The CDR3 is CASSIGGAYGELFF. CDR3 in DNA: TGTGCTAGCTCAATCGGGGGCGCTTACGGGGAGCTGTTTTTT.

The V gene is TRBV3-1, the J gene TRBJ2-7; D remains ambiguous. Germline V gene data show CDR1 as LGHDT and CDR2 as YNNKEL (reference sequence). The CDR3 consists of 13 residues. V was shortened by 1 base and J by 12 bases, with 16 bases between the two germline ends. CDR3 coding DNA: TGTGCCAGCAGCCAAGGATCGGCTAGTCCCCCGTACGTC. Translated: CASSQGSASPPYV.

The genes are TRBV7-2 and TRBJ1-3; D call uncertain. Between the trimmed V and J ends, which lost 3 bases and 0 bases, there was a span of 3 bases. Germline V gives CDR1 SGHTA, CDR2 FQGNSA. The CDR3 is made up of 13 amino acids. CDR3 nucleotides: TGTGCCAGCAGCTTCGACTCTGGAAACACCATATATTTT. It encodes CASSFDSGNTIYF.

This clonotype has only one observation. Written as DNA, the CDR3 is TGTGCCAGCAGGGGACAGAACACTGAAGCTTTCTTT. It yields the protein CASRGQNTEAFF. V usage is TRBV28 and J usage is TRBJ1-1; TRBD1 is a possible D gene (6 bases). V lost 6 bases to trimming and J lost 1 base, with 6 bases between them. Germline CDR1 reads MDHEN; CDR2 reads SYDVKM. The CDR3 length is 12 residues.

Here the CDR3 DNA reads TGTGCCAGCAGGGACGGACAGGTTGAAGCTTTCTTT. Its translation: CASRDGQVEAFF. The rearrangement joins TRBV6-2 or TRBV6-3 to TRBJ1-1, with TRBD1 matching over 7 bases. Trimming removed 6 bases from V and 7 bases from J; junction bases left unmatched: 5. Germline CDR1 MNHEY, CDR2 SVGEGT. CDR3 size: 12 residues.

This chain connects TRBV5-1 to TRBJ2-6; D tentatively fits TRBD1 or TRBD2 (6 bases each). CDR1 is SGHRS, CDR2 YFSETQ, per germline. Trimming pared 3 bases from V and 4 bases from J, leaving 14 bases between. CDR3 size: 16 residues. The CDR3 region is CASSWDGGPGANVLTF. The CDR3 bases are TGCGCCAGCAGCTGGGACGGGGGCCCGGGGGCCAACGTCCTGACTTTC.

This clonotype was detected only a few times. The chain employs TRBV12-3 or TRBV12-4 and TRBJ2-4; no clear D. V lost 3 bases to trimming and J lost 7 bases, with 4 bases between them. There are 11 residues in the CDR3. The CDR3 region is CASSFANIQYF. The CDR3 DNA reads TGTGCCAGCAGTTTTGCGAACATTCAGTACTTC.

The gene calls are TRBV20-1 and TRBJ1-1, with D uncertain. This CDR3 has 13 residues. Trimming pared 5 bases from V and 1 base from J, leaving 11 bases between. Germline CDR1 and CDR2: DFQATT and SNEGSKA (reference sequence). CDR3 protein: CSAPPSGNTEAFF. The CDR3, as DNA: TGCAGTGCTCCCCCGTCGGGGAACACTGAAGCTTTCTTT.